This TCR beta chain was recorded in a study of OX40 agonist ivuxolimab in advanced cancers. Study at large: Patients achieving partial responses numbered three: one hepatocellular carcinoma case and two cutaneous melanoma cases.

Study observations and caveats: Both blood CD4+ and CD8+ T cells showed clonal growth by week 6 at 0.1 to 3.0 mg/kg. Still undetermined is the antigen specificity of the expanded peripheral T cells.

TCRdb keeps only in-frame clones here, not all; method: immunoSEQ multiplex PCR. The sample records fewer than 85,000 clones, 80% to 90% being singletons. Baseline was the first blood sampling point, followed by cycle 4 day 1 and cycle 7 day 1. Notes on this clone: Its antigen is not identified.

Germline CDR1 and CDR2: SGHDT and YYEEEE. The ends lost 3 bases at V and 7 bases at J; junction bases unmatched: 13. The CDR3 covers 17 residues. This TCR was recovered from an adult with an advanced solid tumor such as melanoma, head and neck, liver or kidney cancer. Sequencing was performed on CD4+ or CD8+ T cells sorted from blood, taken in a trial of the OX40 agonist ivuxolimab. This sequence joins TRBV5-6 and TRBJ1-6, with TRBD1 identical over 7 bases. The CDR3 protein is CASSSTSGGAGNSPLHF. The CDR3 DNA sequence: TGTGCCAGCAGCTCTACCTCAGGGGGGGCCGGCAATTCACCCCTCCACTTT.